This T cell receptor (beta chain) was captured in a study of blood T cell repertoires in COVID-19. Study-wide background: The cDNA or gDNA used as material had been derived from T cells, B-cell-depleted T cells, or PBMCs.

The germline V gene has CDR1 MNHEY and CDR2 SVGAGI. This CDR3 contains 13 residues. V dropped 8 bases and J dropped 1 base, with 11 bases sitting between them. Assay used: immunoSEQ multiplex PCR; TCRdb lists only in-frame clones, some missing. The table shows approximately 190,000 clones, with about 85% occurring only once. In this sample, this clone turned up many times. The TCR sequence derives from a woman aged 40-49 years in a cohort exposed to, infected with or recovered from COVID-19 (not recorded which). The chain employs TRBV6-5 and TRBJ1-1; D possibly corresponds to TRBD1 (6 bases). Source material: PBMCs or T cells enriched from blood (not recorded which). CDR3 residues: CASANRENTEAFF. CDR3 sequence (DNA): TGTGCCAGCGCGAACAGGGAGAACACTGAAGCTTTCTTT.